Below, one TCR beta chain is given with its context. The data originate from a study of blood T cell repertoires in COVID-19. Study details: Donors in the United States, Italy and Spain gave samples during acute or convalescent COVID-19.

Original data processing: Amplification of reference gene primers provided the estimated nucleated cell counts. Assay used: immunoSEQ multiplex PCR; TCRdb lists only in-frame clones, some missing. The DNA was the basis for D and trimming; V, J and clone size are from that table. The repertoire holds over 20,000 clones, with around 86% as singletons. The TCR sequence derives from a man between 70 and 80 years old with acute or convalescent COVID-19. Sequenced sample: peripheral blood.

CDR3 nucleotides: TGCGCCAGCAGCCAAGAGAGGGGGTCCTATAATTCACCCCTCCACTTT. Translation gives CASSQERGSYNSPLHF. The V gene is TRBV4-1, the J gene TRBJ1-6, with a possible D match to TRBD1 (6 bases). Germline CDR1 reads MGHRA; CDR2 reads YSYEKL. The CDR3 runs to 16 residues. Trimming removed 0 bases at V and 1 base at J, with 7 bases between.